This T cell receptor (beta chain) was obtained from a study of PD-L1 blockade in urothelial cancer. A single count supports this clone. Germline V lookup: CDR1 GTSNPN, CDR2 SVGIG (reference sequence). This CDR3 has 12 residues. J lost 9 bases, V lost 4 bases, and 9 bases had no gene match. The method was immunoSEQ multiplex PCR; TCRdb's version includes in-frame clones alone and lacks a portion of them. The table has about 84,000 clones, over 80% seen once. This material consisted of PBMCs, taken around atezolizumab (anti-PD-L1) treatment. The rearrangement links TRBV30 to TRBJ2-7; 7 bases map to TRBD2. The TCR was taken from a man aged 65 to 79 with urothelial cancer. This CDR3 is CAWTHRGDRQYF. CDR3 sequence (DNA): TGTGCCTGGACCCACCGGGGGGATAGGCAGTACTTC.